The next 25 T cell receptor beta chains were all read from a single sample in a study of blood T cells in healthy people across ages (dated by TCRdb to between 2015 and 2016). Library method: 5' RACE. The run used an Illumina HiSeq 2500. A second PCR of roughly 7 to 11 cycles was performed with a sample-barcoded 5' primer and a J-beta primer mix. The raw public reads went through TCRdb reprocessing: fastp at Q25, MiXCR clone calling, in-frame beta chains kept. Under each unique CDR3 protein, matching rows form one entry showing the most common genes and DNA. The sample includes around 1.5 million distinct CDR3 sequences, with 42% observed a single time. Around 8% of the sample rests with the top ten. Input material: blood. All receptors come from a woman under 30 in good health.

CDR3 sequence (DNA): TGCAGCGTAAAAGTACAGGGGAACACTGAAGCTTTCTTT. Protein sequence: CSVKVQGNTEAFF. This sequence joins TRBV29-1 and TRBJ1-1; maybe TRBD1 (6 bases). This CDR3 spans 13 amino acids. Deletions cut 6 bases from V and 1 base from J, with 12 bases between. CDR1 is SQVTM, CDR2 ANQGSEA, per germline. Drawing the rest from reference TRBV29-1 and TRBJ1-1, the complete variable domain is SAVISQKPSRDICQRGTSLTIQCQVDSQVTMMFWYRQQPGQSLTLIATANQGSEATYESGFVIDKFPISRPNLTFSTLTVSNMSPEDSSIYLCSVKVQGNTEAFFGQGTRLTVV.

The chain uses TRBV20-1 and TRBJ1-5; 8 bases align to TRBD1. CDR3 length: 13 residues. V shed 4 bases, J shed 5 bases, and the junction held 4 bases outside the gene matches. Germline-derived CDR1 and CDR2 are DFQATT and SNEGSKA (reference sequence). The CDR3: CSAMTGDYQPQHF. The CDR3 coding sequence is TGCAGTGCTATGACAGGGGACTATCAGCCCCAGCATTTT.

The chain is built from TRBV12-3 or TRBV12-4 and TRBJ2-2; 7 positions match TRBD2. CDR3 length: 16 residues. V gave up 6 bases and J gave up 3 bases; unmatched junction bases: 10. CDR3 nucleotides: TGTGCCAGCAGGGAGAGCGGGAATATGGACACCGGGGAGCTGTTTTTT. Translated: CASRESGNMDTGELFF.

This chain joins TRBV5-1 and TRBJ2-5; 9 positions match TRBD1. Germline V CDR1 and CDR2: SGHRS, YFSETQ. This CDR3 spans 16 amino acids. V shed 5 bases, J shed 2 bases, and the junction held 10 bases outside the gene matches. CDR3 in DNA: TGCGCCAGCAGGAGACCGGACAGGGGTGGGCAAGAGACCCAGTACTTC. Amino acid sequence: CASRRPDRGGQETQYF.

This rearrangement joins TRBV6-1 to TRBJ2-3; 13 positions agree with TRBD2. J gave up 3 bases and V 6 bases, and 12 bases lay outside the gene matches. The V gene's germline CDR1 is MNHNS and CDR2 SASEGT. The CDR3 totals 18 residues. CDR3: CASRKFGLAGDGTDTQYF. Written as DNA, the CDR3 is TGTGCCAGCAGGAAATTCGGACTAGCGGGAGATGGGACAGATACGCAGTATTTT.

This chain connects TRBV12-3 or TRBV12-4 to TRBJ2-7; D possibly uses TRBD1 or TRBD2 (5 bases each). The CDR3 consists of 16 residues. Trimming cost V 3 bases and J 1 base, with 16 bases left between them. The CDR3 here is CASSFLGLRGSYEQYF. For the CDR3, the DNA is TGTGCCAGCAGTTTCTTGGGGCTGAGGGGTTCCTACGAGCAGTACTTC.

A word on this clonotype: Lacking the conserved final phenylalanine or tryptophan, this CDR3 likely reflects a read error. The DNA is omitted, as the CDR3 cannot be located on it reliably, and the CDR3 follows TCRdb's listing. This chain links TRBV21-1 with TRBJ1-3; TRBD1 was called by the table and not checked on the DNA. TRBV21-1 is shown as a pseudogene. The CDR3 extends over 17 residues, inclusive of both ends. CDR3: CASSKGGIGSSGNTIYL.

The chain employs TRBV28 and TRBJ1-6; tentatively, D is TRBD1 (5 bases). Germline assignment: CDR1 MDHEN and CDR2 SYDVKM. The CDR3 length is 14 residues. Trimming pared 2 bases from V and 7 bases from J, leaving 9 bases between. This CDR3 is CASSLEGENSPLHF. The DNA of the CDR3 is TGTGCCAGCAGTTTAGAAGGGGAGAATTCACCCCTCCACTTT.

V gene TRBV5-1 combines with J gene TRBJ2-3; D is perhaps TRBD2 (6 bases). The germline V gene has CDR1 SGHRS and CDR2 YFSETQ. The CDR3 totals 16 residues. Deletions cut 5 bases from V and 4 bases from J, with 20 bases between. The CDR3 loop reads CASRSYGLPKADTQYF. CDR3 nucleotide sequence: TGCGCCAGCAGATCTTACGGACTACCCAAGGCAGATACGCAGTATTTT.

This clonotype was counted only a few times. The gene calls are TRBV5-1 and TRBJ2-5; D perhaps matches TRBD1 (5 bases). Germline V CDR1 and CDR2: SGHRS, YFSETQ. Trimming removed 5 bases from V and 7 bases from J, with 21 bases in between. The CDR3 extends over 15 amino acids. CDR3 region: CASRLNPETVGTQYF. The CDR3 region has the DNA TGCGCCAGCAGATTGAACCCTGAGACAGTCGGGACCCAGTACTTC.

Regarding this clonotype: A much larger clone sits a single nucleotide away, making a read error possible. The V and J genes are TRBV5-5 and TRBJ2-1, with 12 bases matching TRBD2. CDR1 and CDR2 (germline): SGHKS, YYEKEE (reference sequence). Unmatched junction bases numbered 17, after V lost 0 bases and J lost 4 bases. The CDR3 totals 21 residues. This CDR3 reads CASSLAQTSGGTPVRYNEQFF. In DNA, the CDR3 is TGTGCCAGCAGCTTGGCCCAGACTAGCGGGGGAACCCCCGTGAGATACAATGAGCAGTTCTTC.

The chain couples TRBV6-4 to TRBJ2-7; D not resolved. The end of the DNA aligns better with TRBJ2-5, so the J call may be wrong. The CDR3 has 15 amino acids. The germline gives CDR1 MRHNA, CDR2 SNTAGT. DNA for the CDR3: TGTGCCAGCAGTAGCTTAAGGCCTCCTCAAGAGACCCAGTACTTC. This encodes CASSSLRPPQETQYF.

The V and J genes are TRBV6-6 and TRBJ1-1; the D gene is possibly TRBD1 (5 bases). Per the germline V gene, CDR1 is MNHNY and CDR2 is SVGAGI (reference sequence). The V gene lost 8 bases and the J gene lost 7 bases, with 11 bases spanning the gap. The CDR3 runs 11 residues. The CDR3 sequence is CASPQGREAFF. The CDR3 coding sequence is TGTGCCAGCCCCCAGGGCCGTGAAGCTTTCTTT.

The V and J genes are TRBV4-1 and TRBJ2-3, with 8 positions matching TRBD2. The CDR3 extends over 17 amino acids. The germline V gene has CDR1 MGHRA and CDR2 YSYEKL. Losses at the gene ends were 0 bases for V and 2 bases for J; bases not matched to a gene: 7. The CDR3 DNA sequence: TGCGCCAGCAGCCAAGAAACCAGCGGGGGCCCCACAGATACGCAGTATTTT. It encodes CASSQETSGGPTDTQYF.

This chain connects TRBV11-2 to TRBJ2-5; D call uncertain. Trimming pared 5 bases from V and 5 bases from J, leaving 15 bases between. The CDR3 sequence is 14 residues long. Germline CDR1 SGHAT, CDR2 FQNNGV. As DNA, the CDR3 is TGTGCCAGCAGCCCACATATTGATGGCGAGACCCAGTACTTC. This sequence encodes CASSPHIDGETQYF.

This clonotype was counted between two and nine times. The chain has TRBV3-1 and TRBJ2-3; possibly TRBD1 for D (6 bases). Deletions cut 2 bases from V and 6 bases from J, with 12 bases between. Germline V gene sequence: CDR1 LGHDT, CDR2 YNNKEL (reference sequence). The CDR3 covers 14 residues. CDR3 nucleotide sequence: TGTGCCAGCAGCCAACGACAGGTCGAGGATACGCAGTATTTT. This sequence encodes CASSQRQVEDTQYF.

CDR3 nucleotide sequence: TGTGCCAGCAGCCTCGGGGCGGGGGGCACTTCCTATGGCTACACCTTC. It codes for CASSLGAGGTSYGYTF. V is TRBV5-6 and J is TRBJ1-2; the D gene is possibly TRBD1 (6 bases). Germline loops: CDR1 SGHDT, CDR2 YYEEEE. The length of the CDR3 is 16 residues. The V end was cut by 4 bases, the J end by 4 bases, with 20 bases between.

This clonotype turned up a few times. The V and J genes are TRBV10-3 and TRBJ2-3; maybe TRBD2 (5 bases). Germline CDR1 and CDR2: ENHRY and SYGVKD. Trimming removed 7 bases at V and 3 bases at J, with 14 bases between. This CDR3 is 14 amino acids long. The CDR3 loop reads CAITARGGTDTQYF. The CDR3 region has the DNA TGTGCCATCACCGCCCGCGGAGGTACAGATACGCAGTATTTT.

The chain uses TRBV29-1 and TRBJ2-3; a weak D match, TRBD2 (5 bases). With 7 bases removed from V and 4 bases from J, the gap between germline ends came to 21 bases. The CDR3 length is 15 residues. Germline values: CDR1 SQVTM, CDR2 ANQGSEA. The CDR3 coding sequence is TGCAGCGGGCGTGCGGGCAGGATGCACGCAGATACGCAGTATTTT. This encodes CSGRAGRMHADTQYF.

This clonotype was picked up a small number of times. The chain has TRBV11-2 and TRBJ2-5; 8 nucleotides agree with TRBD2. The trim removed 5 bases at V and 5 bases at J, leaving 13 bases unmatched. The germline V gene has CDR1 SGHAT and CDR2 FQNNGV. The CDR3 is 16 amino acids. The CDR3 DNA is TGTGCCAGCAGCCCAGGGGTCGGGACTAGGGATGAGACCCAGTACTTC. It translates to CASSPGVGTRDETQYF.

The chain links TRBV20-1 to TRBJ1-1; no reliable D call. The length of the CDR3 is 14 residues. With 2 bases removed from V and 0 bases from J, the gap between germline ends came to 10 bases. Germline V gives CDR1 DFQATT, CDR2 SNEGSKA (reference sequence). The CDR3 reads CSARSGTLNTEAFF. The CDR3 DNA is TGCAGTGCTAGATCCGGAACTTTGAACACTGAAGCTTTCTTT.

The CDR3 protein is CASRGLGQVTDTQYF. DNA of the CDR3: TGTGCCAGCAGGGGACTGGGACAGGTCACAGATACGCAGTATTTT. This rearrangement joins TRBV28 to TRBJ2-3, with TRBD1 matching over 8 bases. V was pared by 6 bases and J by 2 bases, with 7 bases of the junction left unmatched. Germline V gene data show CDR1 as MDHEN and CDR2 as SYDVKM. This CDR3 is built from 15 residues.

In DNA form, the CDR3 reads TGCGCCAGCAGCTCGGGACTAGCGGGTTTAAGCTCCTACGAGCAGTACTTC. Translated: CASSSGLAGLSSYEQYF. V is TRBV5-1 and J is TRBJ2-7, with 12 bases identical to TRBD2. The CDR3 has 17 amino acids. J gave up 0 bases and V 3 bases, and 7 bases lay outside the gene matches. Germline CDR1 is SGHRS and CDR2 is YFSETQ.

The rearrangement links TRBV20-1 to TRBJ2-1, with D perhaps matching TRBD1 or TRBD2 (7 bases each). CDR3 length: 14 residues. The V gene lost 0 bases and the J gene lost 7 bases, with 13 bases spanning the gap. Germline CDR1 is DFQATT and CDR2 is SNEGSKA (reference sequence). CDR3 bases: TGCAGTGCTAGAGATCTCCAGGGGGGGAATGAGCAGTTCTTC. Residues: CSARDLQGGNEQFF.

In its sample, this clonotype was seen a few times. J is TRBJ2-1 and V is TRBV27; 9 bases are shared with TRBD2. V shed 8 bases, J shed 5 bases, and the junction held 7 bases outside the gene matches. Germline V gene lookup returns CDR1 MNHEY and CDR2 SMNVEV (reference sequence). This CDR3 has 14 amino acids. For the CDR3, the DNA is TGTGCCAGCCTCCTGCGGGGGGGAGACAATGAGCAGTTCTTC. Translation gives CASLLRGGDNEQFF.